One sample yielded the 27 T cell receptor beta chains listed below, sequenced in a study of OX40 agonist ivuxolimab in advanced cancers. The data were produced by immunoSEQ multiplex PCR, yet TCRdb's version contains in-frame clones alone and is incomplete. The repertoire has approximately 18,000 clones, roughly 78% of them found once; the top ten carry under 30%. The sample here was CD4+ or CD8+ T cells sorted from blood, taken in a trial of the OX40 agonist ivuxolimab. Receptors originate from an adult with an advanced solid tumor such as melanoma, head and neck, liver or kidney cancer.

This clone was picked up a small number of times. The V gene is TRBV27, the J gene TRBJ2-7; D remains ambiguous. V was shortened by 2 bases and J by 4 bases, with 9 bases between the two germline ends. The CDR3 spans 13 residues. Germline lookup yields CDR1 MNHEY and CDR2 SMNVEV (reference sequence). CDR3 amino acids: CASSLRVSYEQYF. The CDR3 DNA is TGTGCCAGCAGTTTAAGGGTCAGTTACGAGCAGTACTTC.

The chain recombines TRBV4-1 with TRBJ2-5, with TRBD1 matching over 11 bases. Trimming cost V 0 bases and J 4 bases; bases outside gene matches: 1. Germline V gene lookup returns CDR1 MGHRA and CDR2 YSYEKL. This CDR3 region has 15 residues. The DNA for the CDR3 is TGCGCCAGCAGCCAAGAGGACAGGGGGCCAGAGACCCAGTACTTC. This sequence encodes CASSQEDRGPETQYF.

The V gene is TRBV10-2, the J gene TRBJ2-3, with TRBD1 matching over 7 bases. The CDR3 spans 16 residues. The junction had 11 bases not matched to a gene; V was cut back by 6 bases and J by 2 bases. Germline-derived CDR1 and CDR2 are WSHSY and SAAADI. DNA for the CDR3: TGCGCCAGCAGGAAGGGGGCGATGGGACACACAGATACGCAGTATTTT. Encoded protein: CASRKGAMGHTDTQYF.

The chain employs TRBV9 and TRBJ2-1; 10 positions match TRBD2. V lost 0 bases and J lost 10; bases outside the gene matches: 7. Germline values: CDR1 SGDLS, CDR2 YYNGEE. This CDR3 spans 15 amino acids. CDR3 bases: TGTGCCAGCAGCGTAGAGCGGGGGGGAGGTGAGGAGCAGTTCTTC. Its protein product is CASSVERGGGEEQFF.

The CDR3 sequence: CASSATSGRGQETQYF. The DNA for the CDR3 is TGTGCCAGTAGTGCTACTAGCGGGCGGGGCCAAGAGACCCAGTACTTC. The V gene is TRBV19, the J gene TRBJ2-5; TRBD2 agrees at 9 bases. The CDR3 sequence is 16 residues long. V gave up 5 bases and J gave up 1 base; unmatched junction bases: 8. Germline CDR1 is LNHDA and CDR2 is SQIVND (reference sequence).

This rearrangement joins TRBV6-9 to TRBJ1-1; D gene unclear. V dropped 2 bases and J dropped 0 bases, with 10 bases sitting between them. Germline-derived CDR1 and CDR2 are MNHGY and SVAAGI. The CDR3 has 15 residues. The CDR3 bases are TGTGCCAGCAGTTATGTGTTTGGGCTGAACACTGAAGCTTTCTTT. Translation: CASSYVFGLNTEAFF.

This chain joins TRBV11-2 and TRBJ2-7; a possible D gene is TRBD2 (5 bases). CDR3 size: 16 residues. CDR1 is SGHAT and CDR2 is FQNNGV in the germline V gene. Trimming took 4 bases from V and 0 from J, leaving 16 bases between them. CDR3 loop: CASSYGLREGSYEQYF. The CDR3 region has the DNA TGTGCCAGCAGCTATGGGCTCCGGGAAGGCTCCTACGAGCAGTACTTC.

The genes are TRBV15 and TRBJ2-2; 8 bases align to TRBD2. V gave up 4 bases and J gave up 5 bases; unmatched junction bases: 12. The CDR3 is 17 residues long. Germline CDR1 reads LNHNV; CDR2 reads YYDKDF (reference sequence). In DNA form, the CDR3 reads TGTGCCACCAGCACCTACCCACGAGCGGGAGAGACCGGGGAGCTGTTTTTT. It translates to CATSTYPRAGETGELFF.

This clone was counted a few times. CDR3 loop: CASSSTKPSTDTQYF. The CDR3 coding sequence is TGTGCCAGCAGTTCCACCAAGCCTAGCACAGATACGCAGTATTTT. The chain joins TRBV27 to TRBJ2-3; no reliable D call. Germline loops: CDR1 MNHEY, CDR2 SMNVEV (reference sequence). Trimming removed 4 bases from V and 0 bases from J, with 11 bases in between. This CDR3 comprises 15 residues.

V usage is TRBV28 and J usage is TRBJ2-7, with TRBD2 matching over 13 bases. The CDR3 length is 14 residues. Germline trimming cut 5 bases from V and 7 bases from J; bases unmatched to any gene: 5. Germline V lookup: CDR1 MDHEN, CDR2 SYDVKM. CDR3 protein: CASSPTGLAGEQYF. CDR3 sequence (DNA): TGTGCCAGCAGTCCCACGGGACTAGCGGGAGAGCAGTACTTC. Full variable domain (outside the CDR3, taken from reference TRBV28 and TRBJ2-7): DVKVTQSSRYLVKRTGEKVFLECVQDMDHENMFWYRQDPGLGLRLIYFSYDVKMKEKGDIPEGYSVSREKKERFSLILESASTNQTSMYLCASSPTGLAGEQYFGPGTRLTVT.

This sequence joins TRBV27 and TRBJ2-6; D is undetermined. The CDR3 has 13 amino acids. Trimming removed 2 bases from V and 2 bases from J, with 1 base in between. The germline gives CDR1 MNHEY, CDR2 SMNVEV (reference sequence). CDR3 protein: CASSLTGANVLTF. CDR3 bases: TGTGCCAGCAGTTTAACTGGGGCCAACGTCCTGACTTTC.

The chain carries TRBV23-1 and TRBJ2-2; D gene unclear. TRBV23-1 counts as an open reading frame of uncertain function. The V and J ends lost 4 bases and 1 base respectively, with 7 bases between them. CDR3 size: 14 residues. The CDR3 sequence is CASSLSGNTGELFF. CDR3 DNA sequence: TGCGCCAGCAGTCTGTCGGGGAACACCGGGGAGCTGTTTTTT.

V usage is TRBV5-4 and J usage is TRBJ1-1, with a tentative D call TRBD1 (5 bases). The CDR3 length is 15 residues. V dropped 2 bases and J dropped 3 bases, with 14 bases sitting between them. Germline CDR1 is SGHNT and CDR2 is YYREEE (reference sequence). The CDR3: CASSFGLGEYTEAFF. The CDR3 DNA sequence: TGTGCCAGCAGCTTCGGGTTGGGGGAGTACACTGAAGCTTTCTTT.

This CDR3 is CASSYSLNEQFF. CDR3 in DNA: TGTGCCAGCAGTTACTCTCTGAATGAGCAGTTCTTC. The rearrangement links TRBV6-5 to TRBJ2-1; D not certain. The V gene lost 0 bases and the J gene lost 7 bases, with 4 bases spanning the gap. Germline lookup yields CDR1 MNHEY and CDR2 SVGAGI. There are 12 residues in the CDR3.

The rearrangement uses TRBV28 and TRBJ2-7, with D possibly called TRBD1 or TRBD2 (5 bases each). Germline CDR1 is MDHEN and CDR2 is SYDVKM. The CDR3 spans 16 residues. The V gene lost 2 bases and the J gene lost 4 bases, with 18 bases spanning the gap. The CDR3 DNA sequence: TGTGCCAGCAGTTTAATCCCCGGGACCGCCTCTTACGAGCAGTACTTC. Translation gives CASSLIPGTASYEQYF.

This chain connects TRBV2 to TRBJ2-5, with 7 positions matching TRBD2. J lost 2 bases, V lost 3 bases, and 6 bases had no gene match. The CDR3 extends over 15 amino acids. Germline V gene lookup returns CDR1 SNHLY and CDR2 FYNNEI. CDR3 DNA sequence: TGTGCCAGCAGTGACCCCCCCGGGGGGCAAGAGACCCAGTACTTC. Protein sequence: CASSDPPGGQETQYF.

The gene calls are TRBV27 and TRBJ1-2, with a possible D match to TRBD1 (6 bases). Germline V gene data show CDR1 as MNHEY and CDR2 as SMNVEV (reference sequence). The CDR3 totals 15 residues. The V end was cut by 2 bases, the J end by 4 bases, with 14 bases between. CDR3 coding DNA: TGTGCCAGCAGTTTAGGGGGGGGGCCAACCTATGGCTACACCTTC. Protein sequence: CASSLGGGPTYGYTF.

In this sample, this clone turned up once. The chain's CDR3 is CASSLIQGANEQFF. CDR3 coding DNA: TGTGCCAGCAGTTTGATCCAGGGGGCAAATGAGCAGTTCTTC. The J gene is TRBJ2-1, the V gene TRBV27; 8 bases agree with TRBD1. The V gene's germline CDR1 is MNHEY and CDR2 SMNVEV (reference sequence). The V gene end was trimmed by 3 bases and the J gene end by 7 bases; junction bases not matched to a gene: 5. This CDR3 comprises 14 residues.

J is TRBJ2-1 and V is TRBV6-6; D ambiguous. The germline gives CDR1 MNHNY, CDR2 SVGAGI (reference sequence). Trimming left V 0 bases short and J 10 bases short, with 7 bases between. The CDR3 has 12 residues. CDR3 sequence reads: CASSYSGLEQFF. In DNA, the CDR3 is TGTGCCAGCAGTTACTCAGGCCTGGAGCAGTTCTTC.

The chain employs TRBV29-1 and TRBJ2-7; D call uncertain. The CDR3 sequence is 12 residues long. Per germline, CDR1 SQVTM and CDR2 ANQGSEA. V gave up 4 bases and J gave up 2 bases, with 9 bases separating them. CDR3 amino acids: CSVGGSAYEQYF. CDR3 nucleotides: TGCAGCGTTGGGGGTTCCGCCTACGAGCAGTACTTC.

The chain couples TRBV27 to TRBJ1-2; 9 positions match TRBD1. Germline CDR1 reads MNHEY; CDR2 reads SMNVEV (reference sequence). CDR3 length: 15 amino acids. V shed 5 bases, J shed 4 bases, and the junction held 8 bases outside the gene matches. CDR3: CASSDRQGGLYGYTF. CDR3 in DNA: TGTGCCAGCAGTGACCGACAGGGGGGACTCTATGGCTACACCTTC.

This chain links TRBV4-3 with TRBJ2-7, with 7 positions matching TRBD1. Germline V gene data show CDR1 as LGHNA and CDR2 as YSLEER. The CDR3 sequence is 15 residues long. The ends lost 2 bases at V and 4 bases at J; junction bases unmatched: 8. DNA of the CDR3: TGCGCCAGCAGCCAACTGACAGGGTCCCTTTACGAGCAGTACTTC. Translated, it gives CASSQLTGSLYEQYF.

This rearrangement joins TRBV12-5 to TRBJ2-2, with 9 bases aligning to TRBD2. The CDR3 sequence is 16 residues long. V shed 6 bases and J 1 base; nucleotides not matched to a gene: 6. CDR1 LGHNT and CDR2 FRNRAP come from the germline V gene. The CDR3 protein is CASGRGLALNTGELFF. For the CDR3, the DNA is TGTGCTAGTGGACGCGGACTAGCGTTGAACACCGGGGAGCTGTTTTTT.

The chain links TRBV4-3 to TRBJ2-1, with 8 bases matching TRBD2. V was clipped by 4 bases and J by 8 bases; unmatched bases: 13. CDR3 length equals 16 residues. Germline V gene lookup returns CDR1 LGHNA and CDR2 YSLEER. CDR3 bases: TGCGCCAGCAGCCCTTACTGGACTAGCCGGGGGGATGAGCAGTTCTTC. Translated, it gives CASSPYWTSRGDEQFF.

The chain has TRBV5-1 and TRBJ2-5, with unresolved D. With 0 bases removed from V and 2 bases from J, the gap between germline ends came to 11 bases. CDR3 length: 15 residues. In germline, CDR1 is SGHRS, CDR2 YFSETQ. CDR3 DNA: TGCGCCAGCAGCTTGGTGGCAGGAGTACAAGAGACCCAGTACTTC. It yields the protein CASSLVAGVQETQYF.

The gene calls are TRBV11-3 and TRBJ2-7, with a tentative D call TRBD1 (5 bases). Trimming removed 5 bases at V and 5 bases at J, with 13 bases between. The CDR3 sequence is 13 residues long. Looked up from germline, CDR1 is SGHNT and CDR2 is YENEEA. CDR3 residues: CASSPGYLNEQYF. DNA for the CDR3: TGTGCCAGCAGCCCAGGGTACCTCAACGAGCAGTACTTC.

V and J are TRBV27 and TRBJ2-3, with D perhaps TRBD1 (5 bases). V lost 5 bases, J lost 3 bases, and 9 bases lay in between. CDR3 size: 13 residues. Germline V CDR1 and CDR2: MNHEY, SMNVEV (reference sequence). CDR3: CASSLRQTDTQYF. In DNA, the CDR3 is TGTGCCAGCAGTCTCAGACAGACAGATACGCAGTATTTT.